The 13 T cell receptor beta chains in this list originate from one sample, sequenced in a study of OX40 agonist ivuxolimab in advanced cancers. Here immunoSEQ multiplex PCR was the method, and the copy in TCRdb shows in-frame clones only, minus some. The data contain 60,000 to 70,000 clones, roughly 87% of them singletons. The sequences come from CD4+ or CD8+ T cells sorted from blood, collected in a trial of the OX40 agonist ivuxolimab. These receptor sequences come from an adult with an advanced solid tumor such as melanoma, head and neck, liver or kidney cancer.

V gene TRBV11-1 combines with J gene TRBJ1-1; the D gene is possibly TRBD1 (6 bases). The ends were cut back, 6 bases at V and 3 bases at J, with 17 bases in the middle. The CDR3 loop spans 15 amino acids. Germline CDR1 and CDR2: SGHAT and FQDESV (reference sequence). CDR3 in DNA: TGTGCCAGCAGTCGGGACACAAAAGGGGACACTGAAGCTTTCTTT. This encodes CASSRDTKGDTEAFF.

The chain carries TRBV5-1 and TRBJ2-7, with 9 positions matching TRBD1. CDR1 SGHRS and CDR2 YFSETQ come from the germline V gene. The CDR3 runs 16 residues. After removal of 4 bases from V and 0 bases from J, the junction contained 8 bases not matched to a gene. DNA for the CDR3: TGCGCCAGCAGCCCTCTGGGACAGGGACCCTCCTACGAGCAGTACTTC. Its translation is CASSPLGQGPSYEQYF.

The CDR3 DNA reads as TGTGCCAGCAGTTTCGGACAGGGGGCTAGAGGCACTGAAGCTTTCTTT. Translated, it gives CASSFGQGARGTEAFF. This chain connects TRBV6-5 to TRBJ1-1; TRBD1 matches at 11 bases. This CDR3 spans 16 amino acids. Germline loops: CDR1 MNHEY, CDR2 SVGAGI. After removal of 4 bases from V and 4 bases from J, the junction contained 8 bases not matched to a gene.

CDR3 sequence: CASSEKGATNEKLFF. The CDR3 DNA reads as TGTGCCAGCAGTGAAAAAGGGGCAACTAATGAAAAACTGTTTTTT. This chain uses TRBV2 with TRBJ1-4, with D perhaps TRBD1 (5 bases). Looked up from germline, CDR1 is SNHLY and CDR2 is FYNNEI. V was shortened by 2 bases and J by 0 bases, with 7 bases between the two germline ends. The CDR3 has 15 residues.

The V call is TRBV6-4, the J call TRBJ1-2; the D is unclear. CDR3 length equals 13 residues. Germline lookup yields CDR1 MRHNA and CDR2 SNTAGT. V lost 0 bases and J lost 8, with 10 bases in between. The CDR3 here is CASSDSRVGGYTF. The CDR3 DNA is TGTGCCAGCAGTGACTCGAGAGTAGGCGGCTACACCTTC.

CDR3 DNA sequence: TGTGCCAGCAGAAGGGGGGACGTTCGGGCAGATACGCAGTATTTT. It translates to CASRRGDVRADTQYF. The genes are TRBV19 and TRBJ2-3, with D perhaps assigned TRBD1 or TRBD2 (6 bases each). Looked up from germline, CDR1 is LNHDA and CDR2 is SQIVND (reference sequence). This CDR3 is 15 amino acids long. Trimming cost V 9 bases and J 4 bases, with 20 bases left between them.

This chain uses TRBV6-1 with TRBJ2-5; maybe TRBD2 (6 bases). The CDR3 contains 14 residues. Germline lookup yields CDR1 MNHNS and CDR2 SASEGT. Trimming took off 3 bases at V and 4 bases at J, with 12 bases between the two ends. CDR3 sequence reads: CASSEGGVRETQYF. CDR3 nucleotide sequence: TGTGCCAGCAGTGAGGGAGGAGTACGAGAGACCCAGTACTTC.

This chain links TRBV9 with TRBJ2-5; a weak D match, TRBD1 (6 bases). Per germline, CDR1 SGDLS and CDR2 YYNGEE. V was clipped by 1 base and J by 3 bases, with 16 bases between them. The CDR3 covers 16 residues. CDR3 in amino acids: CASSVSQGLWEETQYF. The DNA for the CDR3 is TGTGCCAGCAGCGTATCACAGGGTCTGTGGGAAGAGACCCAGTACTTC.

This clone was counted once. The rearrangement links TRBV21-1 to TRBJ2-3; TRBD2 is the table's D call, not checked against the DNA. TRBV21-1 is classified as a pseudogene. The CDR3 consists of 17 residues. The CDR3 nucleotides read TGTGCCAGCAGCAAAACGACTAGCGGGGACAGCACAGATACGCAGTATTTT. Protein sequence: CASSKTTSGDSTDTQYF.

The chain carries TRBV6-1 and TRBJ1-5; 7 nucleotides match TRBD1. The CDR3 has 15 residues. Germline trimming cut 10 bases from V and 0 bases from J; bases unmatched to any gene: 9. Germline-derived CDR1 and CDR2 are MNHNS and SASEGT. This chain's CDR3 is CATGTESYSNQPQHF. The DNA of the CDR3 is TGTGCCACCGGGACAGAGTCCTATAGCAATCAGCCCCAGCATTTT.

The V gene is TRBV6-5, the J gene TRBJ2-1; weak D call: TRBD2 (5 bases). The CDR3 has 11 residues. Trimming took off 7 bases at V and 7 bases at J, with 8 bases between the two ends. Germline CDR1 is MNHEY and CDR2 is SVGAGI. CDR3 protein: CASIRGNEQFF. Written as DNA, the CDR3 is TGTGCCAGCATACGGGGAAATGAGCAGTTCTTC.

The chain is built from TRBV4-1 and TRBJ1-3, with 7 bases that match TRBD1. This CDR3 has 17 residues. J was trimmed by 1 base and V by 1 base; bases with no gene match: 7. CDR1 and CDR2 (germline): MGHRA, YSYEKL. Here the CDR3 DNA reads TGCGCCAGCAGCCAAGCGGGACAGTTCCCTTCTGGAAACACCATATATTTT. Its translation is CASSQAGQFPSGNTIYF.

The J gene is TRBJ2-1, the V gene TRBV10-1; 15 bases line up with TRBD2. Trimming cost V 2 bases and J 3 bases; bases outside gene matches: 5. The CDR3 is made up of 18 amino acids. Per germline, CDR1 WNHNN and CDR2 SYGVQD (reference sequence). CDR3 sequence (DNA): TGCGCCAGCAGTGAGGCGGGACTAGCGGGAGGTATCTACAATGAGCAGTTCTTC. Its translation is CASSEAGLAGGIYNEQFF.